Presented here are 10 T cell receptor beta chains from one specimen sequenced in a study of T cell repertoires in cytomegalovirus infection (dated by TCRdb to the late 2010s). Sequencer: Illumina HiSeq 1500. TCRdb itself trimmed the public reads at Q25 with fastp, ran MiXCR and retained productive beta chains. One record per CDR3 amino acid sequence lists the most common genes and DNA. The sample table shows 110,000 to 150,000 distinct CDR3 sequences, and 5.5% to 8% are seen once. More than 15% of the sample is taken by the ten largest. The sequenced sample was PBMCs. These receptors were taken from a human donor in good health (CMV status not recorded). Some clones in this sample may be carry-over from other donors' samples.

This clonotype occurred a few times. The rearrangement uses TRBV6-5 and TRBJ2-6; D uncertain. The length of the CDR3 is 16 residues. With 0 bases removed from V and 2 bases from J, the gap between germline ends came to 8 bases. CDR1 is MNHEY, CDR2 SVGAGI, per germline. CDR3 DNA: TGTGCCAGCAGTTACTCGGAGCGCGCTGGGGCCAACGTCCTGACTTTC. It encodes CASSYSERAGANVLTF.

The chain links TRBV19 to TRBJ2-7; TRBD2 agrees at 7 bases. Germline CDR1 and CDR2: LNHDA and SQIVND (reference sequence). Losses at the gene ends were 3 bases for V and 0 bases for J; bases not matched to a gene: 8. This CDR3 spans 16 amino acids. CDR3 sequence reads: CASSILSGGRSYEQYF. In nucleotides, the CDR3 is TGTGCCAGTAGTATTCTGTCGGGGGGACGCTCCTACGAGCAGTACTTC.

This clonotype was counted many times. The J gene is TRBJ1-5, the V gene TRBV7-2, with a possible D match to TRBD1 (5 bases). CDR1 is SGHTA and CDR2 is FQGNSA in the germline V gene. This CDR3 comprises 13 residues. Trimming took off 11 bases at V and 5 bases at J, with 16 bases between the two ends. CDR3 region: CAASRGLDQPQHF. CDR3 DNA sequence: TGTGCCGCTTCGAGGGGCTTGGATCAGCCCCAGCATTTT.

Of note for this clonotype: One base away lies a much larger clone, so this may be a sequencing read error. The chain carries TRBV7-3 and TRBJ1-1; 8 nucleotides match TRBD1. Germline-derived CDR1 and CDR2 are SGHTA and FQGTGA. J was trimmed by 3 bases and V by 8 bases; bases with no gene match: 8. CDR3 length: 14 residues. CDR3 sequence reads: CASALGRGHTEAFF. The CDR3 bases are TGTGCCAGCGCCCTCGGCAGGGGGCACACTGAAGCTTTCTTT.

In DNA, the CDR3 is TGCAGCGGGGACTTCCAAGAGACCCAGTACTTC. Translating gives CSGDFQETQYF. The rearrangement uses TRBV29-1 and TRBJ2-5; a possible D gene is TRBD2 (6 bases). V lost 7 bases to trimming and J lost 1 base, with 7 bases between them. Per germline, CDR1 SQVTM and CDR2 ANQGSEA. This CDR3 spans 11 amino acids.

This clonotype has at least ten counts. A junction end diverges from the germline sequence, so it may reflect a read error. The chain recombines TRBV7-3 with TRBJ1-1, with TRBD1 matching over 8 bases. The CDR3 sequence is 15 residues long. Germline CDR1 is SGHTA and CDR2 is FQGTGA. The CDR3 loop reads CASSLTRGRGTEAFF. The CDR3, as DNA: TGTGCCAGCAGCCTAACCAGGGGGCGAGGGACTGAAGCTTTCTTT.

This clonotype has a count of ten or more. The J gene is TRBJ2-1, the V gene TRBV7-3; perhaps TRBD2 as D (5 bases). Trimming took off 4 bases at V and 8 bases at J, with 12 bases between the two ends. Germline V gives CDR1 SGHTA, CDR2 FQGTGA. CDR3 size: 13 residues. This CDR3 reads CASSSSGSYEQFF. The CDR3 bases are TGTGCCAGCAGCTCCTCGGGGTCTTATGAGCAGTTCTTC. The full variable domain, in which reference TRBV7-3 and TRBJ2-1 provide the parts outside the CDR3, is GAGVSQTPSNKVTEKGKYVELRCDPISGHTALYWYRQSLGQGPEFLIYFQGTGAADDSGLPNDRFFAVRPEGSVSTLKIQRTERGDSAVYLCASSSSGSYEQFFGPGTRLTVL.

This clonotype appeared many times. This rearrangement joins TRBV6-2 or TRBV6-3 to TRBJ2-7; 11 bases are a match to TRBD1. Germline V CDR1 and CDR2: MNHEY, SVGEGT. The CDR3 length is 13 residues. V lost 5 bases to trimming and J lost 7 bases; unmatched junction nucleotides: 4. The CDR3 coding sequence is TGTGCCAGCAGTGGACAGGGGGCGAAGGAGCAGTACTTC. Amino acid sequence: CASSGQGAKEQYF.

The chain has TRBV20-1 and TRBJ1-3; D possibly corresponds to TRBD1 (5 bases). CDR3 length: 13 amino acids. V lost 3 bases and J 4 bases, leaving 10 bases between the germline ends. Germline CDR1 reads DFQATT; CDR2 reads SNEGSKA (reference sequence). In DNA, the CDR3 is TGCAGTGCTAGTCAACAGGCCGGAAACACCATATATTTT. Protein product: CSASQQAGNTIYF.

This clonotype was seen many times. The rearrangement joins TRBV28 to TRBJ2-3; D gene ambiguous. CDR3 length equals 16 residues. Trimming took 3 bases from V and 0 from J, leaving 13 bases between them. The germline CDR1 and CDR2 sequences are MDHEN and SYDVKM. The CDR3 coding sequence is TGTGCCAGCAGTTTTTTGTGGAAGTGGAGCACAGATACGCAGTATTTT. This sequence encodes CASSFLWKWSTDTQYF.